This entry is about one T cell receptor beta chain. Its matching antigen is unknown. The CDR3 runs 15 residues. Germline assignment: CDR1 SGHNT and CDR2 YENEEA. Trimming cost V 1 base and J 4 bases; bases outside gene matches: 5. The entry originates in a study of cytomegalovirus exposure and HLA in healthy donors. The PCR employed 60 Vbeta primers together with 13 Jbeta primers. Libraries were prepared by immunoSEQ multiplex PCR; TCRdb keeps only in-frame clonotypes and omits some of them. The table has about 160,000 clones, roughly 77% seen once; the top ten hold around 2.5%. Regarding the study as a whole: Data from an earlier analysis indicated that most TCR beta V segments were productive either about 87% or about 30% of the time. In a later analysis, TCR beta V- and J-gene trimming was associated with a missense DCLRE1C variant. Excluded: some indistinguishable V segments such as TRBV6-2 and TRBV6-3.

Sequencing input: PBMCs. This TCR came from a woman aged 40 to 50 in good health and CMV-seropositive. This chain joins TRBV11-3 and TRBJ2-3; 7 positions agree with TRBD2. The CDR3 region is CASSLAAGDADTQYF. For the CDR3, the DNA is TGTGCCAGCAGCTTAGCGGCGGGGGACGCAGATACGCAGTATTTT. Drawing the rest from reference TRBV11-3 and TRBJ2-3, the complete variable domain is EAGVVQSPRYKIIEKKQPVAFWCNPISGHNTLYWYLQNLGQGPELLIRYENEEAVDDSQLPKDRFSAERLKGVDSTLKIQPAELGDSAVYLCASSLAAGDADTQYFGPGTRLTVL.